Listed below are T cell receptor beta chains from one sample, sequenced in a study of graft-versus-host responses after intestinal transplantation. These receptors' antigens are unknown. Repertoires were generated with immunoSEQ multiplex PCR, while TCRdb's copy carries only in-frame clones and drops some. The sample records about 100,000 clones, about 88% being singletons. Source: unstimulated CD4+ T cells sorted from spleen or lymph node cells, taken before transplant. Receptors originate from a human donor who was the organ donor for an intestinal transplant. The CDR3 runs from the conserved cysteine through the conserved F or W. The D gene is left open where the match is weak. Clone size appears in some rows only: once, few, many, or a class for an expanded clone.

cdr3_nt: TGTGCCAGCAGTGCGAGGACAGGGGGCAATCAGCCCCAGCATTTT
cdr3_aa: CASSARTGGNQPQHF
v_call: TRBV2
clone_size: NA
j_call: TRBJ1-5
d_call: TRBD1

cdr3_nt: TGTGCCAGCAGTTTATGGGACAGGGGGCGAGGGCGGGAAAAACTGTTTTTT
cdr3_aa: CASSLWDRGRGREKLFF
v_call: TRBV28
clone_size: NA
j_call: TRBJ1-4
d_call: TRBD1

cdr3_nt: TGTGCCAGCAGTGGTTTCTACGAGCAGTACTTC
cdr3_aa: CASSGFYEQYF
v_call: TRBV6-1
clone_size: NA
j_call: TRBJ2-7
d_call: NA

cdr3_nt: TGTGCCAGCAGCCTACAGGCACTCAACTATGGCTACACCTTC
cdr3_aa: CASSLQALNYGYTF
v_call: TRBV7-2
clone_size: NA
j_call: TRBJ1-2
d_call: NA

cdr3_nt: TGTGCCAGCAGTGAAGTCAACAAGGGGACCTACGAGCAGTACTTC
cdr3_aa: CASSEVNKGTYEQYF
v_call: TRBV6-1
clone_size: NA
j_call: TRBJ2-7
d_call: NA

cdr3_nt: TGTGCCAGCAGCTTTAGGAGACAGGGGGCGAACACTGAAGCTTTCTTT
cdr3_aa: CASSFRRQGANTEAFF
v_call: TRBV7-9
clone_size: NA
j_call: TRBJ1-1
d_call: TRBD1

cdr3_nt: TGCGCCAGCAGCTTGGGAGGACCTATCTACGAGCAGTACTTC
cdr3_aa: CASSLGGPIYEQYF
v_call: TRBV5-1
clone_size: NA
j_call: TRBJ2-7
d_call: NA

cdr3_nt: TGTGCCAGCAGCTTAGACGGACACTTTAATTCACCCCTCCACTTT
cdr3_aa: CASSLDGHFNSPLHF
v_call: TRBV7-9
clone_size: NA
j_call: TRBJ1-6
d_call: NA

cdr3_nt: TGTGCCAGCAGTGGATCAGGGGCCCTAGGCTATGGCTACACCTTC
cdr3_aa: CASSGSGALGYGYTF
v_call: TRBV25-1
clone_size: NA
j_call: TRBJ1-2
d_call: NA

cdr3_nt: TGTGCCAGCAGCCAAGAACGCCAGTTCTCCTACGAGCAGTACTTC
cdr3_aa: CASSQERQFSYEQYF
v_call: TRBV14
clone_size: NA
j_call: TRBJ2-7
d_call: NA

cdr3_nt: TGTGCCAGCTCCGACAGCTCCTATAATTCACCCCTCCACTTT
cdr3_aa: CASSDSSYNSPLHF
v_call: TRBV28
clone_size: NA
j_call: TRBJ1-6
d_call: NA

cdr3_nt: TGCAGCGTTGTACCCGGGTTCAAAAACATTCAGTACTTC
cdr3_aa: CSVVPGFKNIQYF
v_call: TRBV29-1
clone_size: NA
j_call: TRBJ2-4
d_call: NA

cdr3_nt: TGTGCCAGCAGTGACCTTTTCAATGAGCAGTTCTTC
cdr3_aa: CASSDLFNEQFF
v_call: TRBV6-4
clone_size: few
j_call: TRBJ2-1
d_call: NA

cdr3_nt: TGTGCCAGCAGCGTAGCTCCCCAGGGCGTCTCCGAGCAGTACTTC
cdr3_aa: CASSVAPQGVSEQYF
v_call: TRBV9
clone_size: NA
j_call: TRBJ2-7
d_call: NA

cdr3_nt: TGTGCCTGGAGAATGGGGGTGAACACTGAAGCTTTCTTT
cdr3_aa: CAWRMGVNTEAFF
v_call: TRBV30
clone_size: NA
j_call: TRBJ1-1
d_call: NA

cdr3_nt: TGTGCCTGGAGTGCCCCGGGCGTTGAGACCCAGTACTTC
cdr3_aa: CAWSAPGVETQYF
v_call: TRBV30
clone_size: NA
j_call: TRBJ2-5
d_call: NA

cdr3_nt: TGTGCCAGCAGTTTCCGGACGGGCTCCTACGAGCAGTACTTC
cdr3_aa: CASSFRTGSYEQYF
v_call: TRBV28
clone_size: NA
j_call: TRBJ2-7
d_call: NA

cdr3_nt: TGTGCCAGCAGCCAAGGGTTAGCGGGGGGGCCAGCAGATACGCAGTATTTT
cdr3_aa: CASSQGLAGGPADTQYF
v_call: TRBV14
clone_size: NA
j_call: TRBJ2-3
d_call: TRBD2

cdr3_nt: TGTGCCAGTACCACATCCCAGCCCACAGTCGCAACTAATGAAAAACTGTTTTTT
cdr3_aa: CASTTSQPTVATNEKLFF
v_call: TRBV19
clone_size: NA
j_call: TRBJ1-4
d_call: NA

cdr3_nt: TGTGCCAGTACGCGACAGGGTCGGGCTTTCTTT
cdr3_aa: CASTRQGRAFF
v_call: TRBV19
clone_size: NA
j_call: TRBJ1-1
d_call: TRBD1

cdr3_nt: TGTGCCAGTTCCTCTGAGTCCCTAGCGGGGGGTCCCTCCGCCAATGAGCAGTTCTTC
cdr3_aa: CASSSESLAGGPSANEQFF
v_call: TRBV6-4
clone_size: NA
j_call: TRBJ2-1
d_call: TRBD2

cdr3_nt: TGTGCCAGCAGCCCTGTCCTTTCCCGGAGGACTGAAGCTTTCTTT
cdr3_aa: CASSPVLSRRTEAFF
v_call: TRBV14
clone_size: NA
j_call: TRBJ1-1
d_call: NA

cdr3_nt: TGTGCCATCGGAGGAACAACTACCCAAGAGACCCAGTACTTC
cdr3_aa: CAIGGTTTQETQYF
v_call: TRBV10-3
clone_size: NA
j_call: TRBJ2-5
d_call: NA

cdr3_nt: TGTGCCAGCAGCTTAAGATATCGGGAGACCCAGTACTTC
cdr3_aa: CASSLRYRETQYF
v_call: TRBV7-3
clone_size: NA
j_call: TRBJ2-5
d_call: NA

cdr3_nt: TGTGCCATCAGTGATCGGAGGAACACTGAAGCTTTCTTT
cdr3_aa: CAISDRRNTEAFF
v_call: TRBV10-3
clone_size: NA
j_call: TRBJ1-1
d_call: NA

cdr3_nt: TGCGCCAGCACCGGGACTAGTGGAGAGACCCAGTACTTC
cdr3_aa: CASTGTSGETQYF
v_call: TRBV10-1
clone_size: NA
j_call: TRBJ2-5
d_call: TRBD2

cdr3_nt: TGCGCCAGCAGCCCTTTGAGACTTGGGGGGGGGCGGACTGAAGCTTTCTTT
cdr3_aa: CASSPLRLGGGRTEAFF
v_call: TRBV4-1
clone_size: NA
j_call: TRBJ1-1
d_call: NA

cdr3_nt: TGTGCCAGCAGCTTGGCAGGGGGCGCCGAGGATACGCAGTATTTT
cdr3_aa: CASSLAGGAEDTQYF
v_call: TRBV5-6
clone_size: NA
j_call: TRBJ2-3
d_call: TRBD1

cdr3_nt: TGTGCCAGCAGATTCTCCGGGGAGCTGTTTTTT
cdr3_aa: CASRFSGELFF
v_call: TRBV21-1
clone_size: once
j_call: TRBJ2-2
d_call: NA

cdr3_nt: TGTGCCAGCAGTGACAGAATAAAAATGAACACTGAAGCTTTCTTT
cdr3_aa: CASSDRIKMNTEAFF
v_call: TRBV25-1
clone_size: NA
j_call: TRBJ1-1
d_call: NA

cdr3_nt: TGTGCCAGCAGCTTAGTTCCGGACAGAGCCTACGAGCAGTACTTC
cdr3_aa: CASSLVPDRAYEQYF
v_call: TRBV7-2
clone_size: NA
j_call: TRBJ2-7
d_call: NA

cdr3_nt: TGTGCCAGCAGCCTCTACTACGAGCAGTACTTC
cdr3_aa: CASSLYYEQYF
v_call: TRBV7-2
clone_size: NA
j_call: TRBJ2-7
d_call: NA

cdr3_nt: TGTGCCAGCAGTTACCTCAGGGGTGGTACCGGGGAGCTGTTTTTT
cdr3_aa: CASSYLRGGTGELFF
v_call: TRBV6-6
clone_size: NA
j_call: TRBJ2-2
d_call: NA

cdr3_nt: TGTGCCAGCAGCCGAGGGCTTAACTATGGCTACACCTTC
cdr3_aa: CASSRGLNYGYTF
v_call: TRBV11-2
clone_size: NA
j_call: TRBJ1-2
d_call: NA

cdr3_nt: TGTGCCAGCAGCACCCGACTAGCGGGGAAGGGGGATACGCAGTATTTT
cdr3_aa: CASSTRLAGKGDTQYF
v_call: TRBV7-3
clone_size: few
j_call: TRBJ2-3
d_call: TRBD2